The 12 T cell receptor beta chains reported below all come from one sample, sequenced in a study of T-cell reconstitution after alpha-beta-depleted transplantation in children. Unique molecular identifiers tagged the TCRbeta library. A single record per CDR3 protein comes from TCRdb applying MiXCR to the PCR reads. The sample contains 450,000 to 500,000 distinct CDR3 sequences, around 13% of which appear only once. The material was PBMCs from the stem cell graft donor, obtained from the stem cell graft. These receptors all stem from a human donor who donated a stem cell graft to a child with combined immunodeficiency.

This sequence joins TRBV30 and TRBJ1-1; D unclear. V dropped 6 bases and J dropped 6 bases, with 14 bases sitting between them. The CDR3 has 12 residues. Germline V gene sequence: CDR1 GTSNPN, CDR2 SVGIG (reference sequence). The CDR3 coding sequence is TGTGCCTGTCTACGGGGAATCTCTGAAGCTTTCTTT. It yields the protein CACLRGISEAFF. The variable domain in full, with the rest retrieved from reference TRBV30 and TRBJ1-1, is SQTIHQWPATLVQPVGSPLSLECTVEGTSNPNLYWYRQAAGRGLQLLFYSVGIGQISSEVPQNLSASRPQDRQFILSSKKLLLSDSGFYLCACLRGISEAFFGQGTRLTVV.

This clonotype has at least ten counts. The chain joins TRBV7-2 to TRBJ2-1, with 7 positions matching TRBD2. CDR3 length equals 14 residues. The germline V gene encodes CDR1 SGHTA and CDR2 FQGNSA. V shed 3 bases and J 7 bases; nucleotides not matched to a gene: 6. CDR3 protein: CASSFYREANEQFF. Here the CDR3 DNA reads TGTGCCAGCAGCTTTTACCGGGAGGCGAATGAGCAGTTCTTC. Looking up the rest from reference TRBV7-2 and TRBJ2-1 gives the full variable domain: GAGVSQSPSNKVTEKGKDVELRCDPISGHTALYWYRQSLGQGLEFLIYFQGNSAPDKSGLPSDRFSAERTGGSVSTLTIQRTQQEDSAVYLCASSFYREANEQFFGPGTRLTVL.

This clonotype has only a few counts. The chain is built from TRBV7-2 and TRBJ2-7; TRBD2 agrees at 13 bases. V gave up 5 bases and J gave up 1 base; unmatched junction bases: 2. Germline V gene sequence: CDR1 SGHTA, CDR2 FQGNSA. This CDR3 region has 15 residues. The CDR3 DNA reads as TGTGCCAGCAGCCCGACTAGCGGGAGGTCCTACGAGCAGTACTTC. It codes for CASSPTSGRSYEQYF. Full variable domain (rest looked up from reference TRBV7-2 and TRBJ2-7): GAGVSQSPSNKVTEKGKDVELRCDPISGHTALYWYRQSLGQGLEFLIYFQGNSAPDKSGLPSDRFSAERTGGSVSTLTIQRTQQEDSAVYLCASSPTSGRSYEQYFGPGTRLTVT.

This chain links TRBV11-2 with TRBJ2-7; D gene ambiguous. The CDR3 runs to 13 residues. The ends were cut back, 4 bases at V and 4 bases at J, with 11 bases in the middle. CDR1 is SGHAT, CDR2 FQNNGV, per germline. Here the CDR3 reads CASSSTRIYEQYF. For the CDR3, the DNA is TGTGCCAGCAGCTCAACCAGGATATACGAGCAGTACTTC.

This clonotype occurred many times. The chain employs TRBV25-1 and TRBJ1-4; tentatively, D is TRBD1 (6 bases). Deletions cut 5 bases from V and 4 bases from J, with 17 bases between. The CDR3 is 16 amino acids. Germline V gives CDR1 MGHDK, CDR2 SYGVNS. CDR3 amino acids: CASSRREGGINEKLFF. CDR3 coding DNA: TGTGCCAGCAGTCGGAGAGAGGGGGGGATTAATGAAAAACTGTTTTTT.

The table lists this clonotype with many counts. CDR3 nucleotide sequence: TGTGCCAGCAGTTTATTGGGGGACAGATCCACAGATACGCAGTATTTT. Amino acids: CASSLLGDRSTDTQYF. The V call is TRBV28, the J call TRBJ2-3; TRBD1 matches 7 bases. Trimming at V came to 1 base and at J to 2 bases, leaving 6 bases not matched to a gene. The CDR3 spans 16 residues. CDR1 is MDHEN and CDR2 is SYDVKM in the germline V gene.

This clonotype was seen a handful of times. The V call is TRBV10-3, the J call TRBJ2-7, with 10 nucleotides matching TRBD1. CDR1 is ENHRY and CDR2 is SYGVKD in the germline V gene. Germline trimming cut 10 bases from V and 3 bases from J; bases unmatched to any gene: 9. The CDR3 extends over 14 amino acids. CDR3 DNA sequence: TGTGCCAACCAAGCCGGGACAGGGGACTACGAGCAGTACTTC. It encodes CANQAGTGDYEQYF.

The chain links TRBV12-3 or TRBV12-4 to TRBJ2-6; D is possibly TRBD1 (6 bases). Trimming cost V 1 base and J 0 bases, with 13 bases left between them. CDR3 size: 18 residues. The CDR3 region has the DNA TGTGCCAGCAGTTTAGGGTCAACAGGGTACTCTGGGGCCAACGTCCTGACTTTC. Translating gives CASSLGSTGYSGANVLTF.

This clonotype was found a few times. V is TRBV9 and J is TRBJ2-4; a possible D gene is TRBD1 (6 bases). Looked up from germline, CDR1 is SGDLS and CDR2 is YYNGEE. This CDR3 has 15 amino acids. The V end lost 0 bases, the J end lost 7 bases, and 14 bases lay between the germline ends. Here the CDR3 DNA reads TGTGCCAGCAGCGTAGGATTACAGGGTGGCAACATTCAGTACTTC. Protein product: CASSVGLQGGNIQYF.

A remark on this clonotype: A much larger clonotype is one base distant, so this may be a read error. V gene TRBV12-3 or TRBV12-4 combines with J gene TRBJ2-3; 7 positions match TRBD2. The CDR3 runs 15 residues. This chain's CDR3 is CDSSLLRGSSDTQYF. DNA for the CDR3: TGTGACAGCAGTTTACTGCGGGGGTCCTCAGATACGCAGTATTTT.

V is TRBV7-9 and J is TRBJ2-7; D may be TRBD2 (6 bases). This CDR3 is 12 amino acids long. From germline, CDR1 is SEHNR and CDR2 FQNEAQ (reference sequence). The V and J ends lost 8 bases and 3 bases respectively, with 11 bases between them. CDR3: CASGGLGYEQYF. The CDR3 region has the DNA TGTGCCAGCGGGGGGTTGGGCTACGAGCAGTACTTC. The complete variable domain, with remaining parts taken from reference TRBV7-9 and TRBJ2-7, reads DTGVSQNPRHKITKRGQNVTFRCDPISEHNRLYWYRQTLGQGPEFLTYFQNEAQLEKSRLLSDRFSAERPKGSFSTLEIQRTEQGDSAMYLCASGGLGYEQYFGPGTRLTVT.

In this sample, this clonotype turned up many times. The chain has TRBV28 and TRBJ2-7, with D unresolved. The CDR3 loop spans 12 amino acids. V lost 5 bases, J lost 4 bases, and 9 bases lay in between. The germline gives CDR1 MDHEN, CDR2 SYDVKM. Written as DNA, the CDR3 is TGTGCCAGCAGTGACCTTCGTTACGAGCAGTACTTC. Translating it yields CASSDLRYEQYF.